Below, 22 T cell receptor beta chains from the same sample are listed, as sequenced in a study of control samples from healthy donors and cancer patients. Clones were sequenced by immunoSEQ multiplex PCR, and TCRdb holds only the in-frame ones, with some missing. The sample includes fewer than 60,000 clones, around 86% seen only once; the top ten take approximately 2.6%. The specimen sequenced was PBMCs. These receptors all come from a woman in her forties or fifties with lung cancer.

V is TRBV7-9 and J is TRBJ2-7; TRBD1 might be the D (5 bases). This CDR3 has 12 residues. The germline CDR1 and CDR2 sequences are SEHNR and FQNEAQ (reference sequence). Trimming stripped 5 bases from V and 4 bases from J, with 9 bases between. The DNA of the CDR3 is TGTGCCAGCAGCCCCGACAGATACGAGCAGTACTTC. It codes for CASSPDRYEQYF.

This chain joins TRBV6-6 and TRBJ1-4; D remains unclear. The V gene lost 7 bases and the J gene lost 4 bases, with 16 bases spanning the gap. CDR1 is MNHNY, CDR2 SVGAGI, per germline (reference sequence). The CDR3 sequence is 15 residues long. CDR3 coding DNA: TGTGCCAGCACCGACGCGGGGAGCCTTAATGAAAAACTGTTTTTT. Translated, it gives CASTDAGSLNEKLFF.

This clone was recorded once. The rearrangement joins TRBV9 to TRBJ2-3; 7 nucleotides agree with TRBD1. Germline V gene data show CDR1 as SGDLS and CDR2 as YYNGEE. This CDR3 spans 15 amino acids. The V and J ends lost 0 bases and 2 bases, in that order; junction bases with no gene match: 3. In DNA form, the CDR3 reads TGTGCCAGCAGCGTAGAGGGGGCCGTCACAGATACGCAGTATTTT. This translates into CASSVEGAVTDTQYF.

The chain recombines TRBV7-9 with TRBJ1-1, with 7 bases matching TRBD1. Germline CDR1 SEHNR, CDR2 FQNEAQ (reference sequence). V trimming: 4 bases; J trimming: 4 bases; junction bases outside the gene matches: 3. The length of the CDR3 is 13 residues. The CDR3 DNA follows: TGTGCCAGCAGCTCTTCAGGGGGCACTGAAGCTTTCTTT. This sequence encodes CASSSSGGTEAFF.

The CDR3 nucleotides are TGTGCCAGCAGCTTAAGTTCAGCGGGGAGTACCTACGAGCAGTACTTC. Translated, it gives CASSLSSAGSTYEQYF. The chain uses TRBV7-2 and TRBJ2-7; 7 bases align to TRBD2. This CDR3 has 16 residues. V lost 2 bases to trimming and J lost 2 bases; unmatched junction nucleotides: 9. Germline-derived CDR1 and CDR2 are SGHTA and FQGNSA.

J is TRBJ1-5 and V is TRBV4-2; D is undetermined. The CDR3 runs 13 residues. The V gene's germline CDR1 is LGHNA and CDR2 YNFKEQ. V was cut by 2 bases and J by 0 bases, with 2 bases left in between. CDR3 region: CASSQNSNQPQHF. In nucleotides, the CDR3 is TGTGCCAGCAGCCAAAATAGCAATCAGCCCCAGCATTTT.

The chain couples TRBV19 to TRBJ2-7; tentatively, D is TRBD1 or TRBD2 (5 bases each). CDR3 size: 16 residues. V was shortened by 3 bases and J by 2 bases, with 17 bases between the two germline ends. The V gene's germline CDR1 is LNHDA and CDR2 SQIVND (reference sequence). The CDR3 nucleotides are TGTGCCAGTAGTATCCGTGATGGGACGGCGGCCTACGAGCAGTACTTC. It is translated as CASSIRDGTAAYEQYF.

V usage is TRBV12-5 and J usage is TRBJ2-7; D is possibly TRBD1 or TRBD2 (5 bases each). Germline lookup yields CDR1 LGHNT and CDR2 FRNRAP. Deletions cut 0 bases from V and 3 bases from J, with 18 bases between. CDR3 length equals 17 residues. The CDR3 reads CASGLVINRDRGYEQYF. The DNA for the CDR3 is TGTGCTAGTGGTTTGGTAATTAACCGGGACCGAGGCTACGAGCAGTACTTC. Filled out from reference TRBV12-5 and TRBJ2-7, the complete variable domain reads DARVTQTPRHKVTEMGQEVTMRCQPILGHNTVFWYRQTMMQGLELLAYFRNRAPLDDSGMPKDRFSAEMPDATLATLKIQPSEPRDSAVYFCASGLVINRDRGYEQYFGPGTRLTVT.

This clone was picked up one time. J is TRBJ2-1 and V is TRBV2; TRBD2 is a possible D gene (7 bases). Germline V gene lookup returns CDR1 SNHLY and CDR2 FYNNEI. Deletions cut 0 bases from V and 6 bases from J, with 12 bases between. The CDR3 loop spans 15 amino acids. The CDR3 coding sequence is TGTGCCAGCAGTGAAGCGGGGGGGCCTATCAATGAGCAGTTCTTC. Amino acid sequence: CASSEAGGPINEQFF.

This clone was observed a few times. This sequence joins TRBV9 and TRBJ2-2; TRBD1 is a possible D gene (5 bases). V lost 4 bases, J lost 1 base, and 17 bases lay in between. Germline CDR1 SGDLS, CDR2 YYNGEE. The CDR3 has 17 amino acids. The CDR3 DNA is TGTGCCAGCAGCCCATCAAGTCCAGGGATGAACACCGGGGAGCTGTTTTTT. Its translation: CASSPSSPGMNTGELFF.

This chain uses TRBV28 with TRBJ1-5, with D hard to call. The CDR3 has 15 amino acids. Germline V gene data show CDR1 as MDHEN and CDR2 as SYDVKM. Trimming removed 6 bases from V and 5 bases from J, with 17 bases in between. In DNA form, the CDR3 reads TGTGCCAGCAGGTCCTATAGGACGGTCGATCAGCCCCAGCATTTT. Translated, it gives CASRSYRTVDQPQHF.

The rearrangement links TRBV6-5 to TRBJ2-2; D is undetermined. The CDR3 loop spans 12 amino acids. Trimming took 6 bases from V and 4 from J, leaving 6 bases between them. Germline values: CDR1 MNHEY, CDR2 SVGAGI. CDR3: CASRFTTGELFF. The CDR3 bases are TGTGCCAGCAGGTTTACCACCGGGGAGCTGTTTTTT.

Only one count was recorded for this clone. The chain couples TRBV6-5 to TRBJ1-1; TRBD1 matches at 9 bases. With V trimmed by 6 bases and J by 4 bases, 6 bases remained unmatched. Germline CDR1 and CDR2: MNHEY and SVGAGI. This CDR3 contains 14 residues. CDR3 nucleotide sequence: TGTGCCAGCAGCCGAGGACAGGGGATCACTGAAGCTTTCTTT. Amino acids: CASSRGQGITEAFF.

V usage is TRBV10-3 and J usage is TRBJ1-4; D might be TRBD1 (5 bases). This CDR3 comprises 14 residues. V was cut by 3 bases and J by 7 bases, with 12 bases left in between. Germline V CDR1 and CDR2: ENHRY, SYGVKD. The CDR3 spells CAISDGPGGEKLFF. For the CDR3, the DNA is TGTGCCATCAGTGATGGGCCCGGGGGTGAAAAACTGTTTTTT.

The chain recombines TRBV11-3 with TRBJ1-1; D unclear. Germline-derived CDR1 and CDR2 are SGHNT and YENEEA. The CDR3 consists of 14 residues. The germline V and J ends were trimmed by 3 bases and 2 bases, with 10 bases remaining between them. The CDR3 DNA reads TGTGCCAGCAGCTTGCCAGGACTCAACACTGAAGCTTTCTTT. Translated, it gives CASSLPGLNTEAFF.

The chain recombines TRBV28 with TRBJ1-6, with 10 bases aligning to TRBD1. The CDR3 spans 15 residues. The junction had 4 bases not matched to a gene; V was cut back by 5 bases and J by 6 bases. Germline CDR1 reads MDHEN; CDR2 reads SYDVKM. As DNA, the CDR3 is TGTGCCAGCAGTCGACAGGGGGCTACTAATTCACCCCTCCACTTT. Amino acids: CASSRQGATNSPLHF.

The rearrangement links TRBV19 to TRBJ2-4; 7 nucleotides agree with TRBD1. V gave up 3 bases and J gave up 1 base; unmatched junction bases: 6. The germline gives CDR1 LNHDA, CDR2 SQIVND (reference sequence). The CDR3 has 16 amino acids. CDR3 nucleotide sequence: TGTGCCAGTAGTATCGACAGGGCCTCGGCCAAAAACATTCAGTACTTC. Its protein is CASSIDRASAKNIQYF.

J is TRBJ1-1 and V is TRBV7-2; 9 bases align to TRBD1. CDR1 is SGHTA and CDR2 is FQGNSA in the germline V gene. J was trimmed by 0 bases and V by 1 base; bases with no gene match: 3. This CDR3 comprises 16 residues. The CDR3 region has the DNA TGTGCCAGCAGCTTAGAGGGGGACAGGGTGAACACTGAAGCTTTCTTT. Translating gives CASSLEGDRVNTEAFF.

This clone was picked up a small number of times. The chain recombines TRBV24-1 with TRBJ2-5; TRBD2 aligns across 8 bases. Germline V CDR1 and CDR2: KGHDR, SFDVKD. The CDR3 runs 15 residues. V was clipped by 4 bases and J by 6 bases; unmatched bases: 9. Written as DNA, the CDR3 is TGTGCCACCAGTGACCCCAGACTAGCGAGGCAGACCCAGTACTTC. This gives the protein CATSDPRLARQTQYF.

This clone appeared a few times. The chain links TRBV27 to TRBJ2-7; D unclear. Germline lookup yields CDR1 MNHEY and CDR2 SMNVEV (reference sequence). This CDR3 comprises 13 residues. Trimming took 8 bases from V and 4 from J, leaving 15 bases between them. The CDR3 region has the DNA TGTGCCAGCCGCGACTCGGCTGCTTACGAGCAGTACTTC. Protein: CASRDSAAYEQYF.

The chain is built from TRBV9 and TRBJ1-5; TRBD1 is a possible D gene (6 bases). Between the trimmed V and J ends, which lost 7 bases and 5 bases, there was a span of 13 bases. The CDR3 length is 13 residues. Germline lookup yields CDR1 SGDLS and CDR2 YYNGEE. The CDR3 loop reads CASGGPSDQPQHF. CDR3 nucleotide sequence: TGTGCCAGCGGGGGGCCCAGCGATCAGCCCCAGCATTTT. The full variable domain, in which reference TRBV9 and TRBJ1-5 provide the parts outside the CDR3, is DSGVTQTPKHLITATGQRVTLRCSPRSGDLSVYWYQQSLDQGLQFLIQYYNGEERAKGNILERFSAQQFPDLHSELNLSSLELGDSALYFCASGGPSDQPQHFGDGTRLSIL.

The CDR3 loop reads CAIASSGVLSNQPQHF. The CDR3 DNA sequence: TGTGCCATCGCTAGCTCAGGGGTTCTAAGCAATCAGCCCCAGCATTTT. The V call is TRBV10-3, the J call TRBJ1-5; D may be TRBD1 (6 bases). This CDR3 is 16 amino acids long. V was clipped by 8 bases and J by 1 base, with 18 bases between them. CDR1 and CDR2 (germline): ENHRY, SYGVKD.